Listed below are T cell receptor beta chains from one sample, sequenced in a study of blood T cell repertoires in COVID-19. The assay was immunoSEQ multiplex PCR, and TCRdb's table has in-frame clones only and misses some. The sample has over 150,000 clones, around nine tenths seen once. Sequenced input: peripheral blood. The origin of the receptors is a man aged 45-65 years with COVID-19, enrolled during active disease. The CDR3 runs from the conserved cysteine through the conserved F or W. The D gene is left open where the match is weak. The listing skips clone size in some rows; elsewhere it reads once, few, many or a size class.

abundance,v_gene,j_gene,d_gene,CDR3nt,CDR3aa
NA,TRBV29-1,TRBJ1-1,TRBD1,TGCAGCGGCGACAGGGGTGGCACTGAAGCTTTCTTT,CSGDRGGTEAFF
NA,TRBV24-1,TRBJ1-6,NA,TGTGCCACCACCATCTCGGGACTGTACAATTCACCCCTCCACTTT,CATTISGLYNSPLHF
NA,TRBV3-1/TRBV3-2,TRBJ2-3,NA,TGTGCCAGCAGATCACAGGGACTATGGACAGATACGCAGTATTTT,CASRSQGLWTDTQYF
NA,TRBV12-3/TRBV12-4,TRBJ1-2,NA,TGTGCCAGCAGTTCCGGTTTCTATGGCTACACCTTC,CASSSGFYGYTF
NA,TRBV7-2,TRBJ2-3,TRBD2,TGTGCCAGCAGCGGACTAGCGGGGTCCACAGATACGCAGTATTTT,CASSGLAGSTDTQYF
NA,TRBV11-2,TRBJ1-2,TRBD1,TGTGCCAGCAGCTCAATGCAGGGGGTTAACTATGGCTACACCTTC,CASSSMQGVNYGYTF
NA,TRBV6-5,TRBJ1-2,TRBD1,TGTGCCAGCACCGGAAACAGGGGGCGCAACTATGGCTACACCTTC,CASTGNRGRNYGYTF
NA,TRBV12-3/TRBV12-4,TRBJ2-3,NA,TGTGCCAGCAGTTTTCCTACCACAGATACGCAGTATTTT,CASSFPTTDTQYF
NA,TRBV7-8,TRBJ2-4,TRBD1,TGTGCCAGCAGCAGATGGACAGGGGGCTCGACGTACATTCAGTACTTC,CASSRWTGGSTYIQYF
NA,TRBV20-1,TRBJ1-5,NA,TGCAGTGCTTGGGCAGGGCAGCCCCAGCATTTT,CSAWAGQPQHF
NA,TRBV4-1,TRBJ2-2,TRBD1,TGCGCCAGCAGCCAAGCCCATGGGACAGCGAACACCGGGGAGCTGTTTTTT,CASSQAHGTANTGELFF
NA,TRBV19,TRBJ2-7,TRBD2,TGTGCCAGTAGCCTAGATTTTTTAGCGGGAGTCGGCGCCTACGAGCAGTACTTC,CASSLDFLAGVGAYEQYF
NA,TRBV12-3/TRBV12-4,TRBJ1-2,NA,TGTGCCAGCGGTCTTGCGGGCAACTATGGCTACACCTTC,CASGLAGNYGYTF
NA,TRBV7-2,TRBJ2-3,NA,TGTGCCAGCAGCTTTTCGAGCGGAGATACGCAGTATTTT,CASSFSSGDTQYF
NA,TRBV7-7,TRBJ2-2,TRBD2,TGTGCTAGCACCAAAAACGGCGGGAGTGGGACCGGGGAGCTGTTTTTT,CASTKNGGSGTGELFF
NA,TRBV12-3/TRBV12-4,TRBJ1-2,TRBD1,TGTGCCAGTCAATCAGGGGGTGGTAGTGGCTACACCTTC,CASQSGGGSGYTF
NA,TRBV18,TRBJ1-2,TRBD1,TGTGCCAGCTCACCGGACAGGGAAGGCTATGGCTACACCTTC,CASSPDREGYGYTF
once,TRBV5-1,TRBJ2-5,TRBD2,TGCGCCAGCAGCAGCGGACTAGCGGGGGAAGAGACCCAGTACTTC,CASSSGLAGEETQYF
few,TRBV2,TRBJ1-2,NA,TGTGCCAGCACGGCGGACTATGGCTACACCTTC,CASTADYGYTF
NA,TRBV24-1,TRBJ2-3,NA,TGTGCCACCAGTGATTTGTCTCGCAGGGGAGTCACAGATACGCAGTATTTT,CATSDLSRRGVTDTQYF
few,TRBV4-1,TRBJ1-2,TRBD1,TGCGCCAGCAGCCAAGACAACAGGGGAGACTATGGCTACACCTTC,CASSQDNRGDYGYTF
NA,TRBV7-9,TRBJ2-2,NA,TGTGCCAGCAGCCTCCTCCCCGGGATACCCGGGGAGCTGTTTTTT,CASSLLPGIPGELFF
NA,TRBV21-1,TRBJ2-1,NA,TGTGCCAGCAGCAAAGAGGGGCCACACAATGAGCAGTTCTTC,CASSKEGPHNEQFF
NA,TRBV12-3/TRBV12-4,TRBJ1-2,NA,TGTGCCAGCGCTACTAACTATGGCTACACCTTC,CASATNYGYTF
NA,TRBV28,TRBJ2-1,NA,TGTGCCAGCAGGCCCCGGGTGGGCGGGGCCTCGTCCAATGAGCAGTTCTTC,CASRPRVGGASSNEQFF
NA,TRBV6-2/TRBV6-3,TRBJ2-7,TRBD1,TGTGCCAGCAGCCCAGGGGGCTCTCGGTACGAGCAGTACTTC,CASSPGGSRYEQYF
NA,TRBV7-6,TRBJ2-7,NA,TGTGCCAGCAGTCCTTCCCCGAGGGGGTCCTACGAGCAGTACTTC,CASSPSPRGSYEQYF
few,TRBV7-6,TRBJ1-1,NA,TGTGCCAGCAGCTTAGCCGGTTCGGGAGGATCTGAAGCTTTCTTT,CASSLAGSGGSEAFF
NA,TRBV11-1,TRBJ2-1,TRBD2,TGTGCCAGCGGGCGGGCGGGAGGGCCCAATGAGCAGTTCTTC,CASGRAGGPNEQFF
once,TRBV2,TRBJ2-3,NA,TGTGCCAGCAGTGAAAAGGCAGGTCTCGGCACGGATACGCAGTATTTT,CASSEKAGLGTDTQYF
NA,TRBV15,TRBJ2-5,NA,TGTGCCACCAGCGCCCGGAGGGGAAGGGGGGGACCCCAAGAGACCCAGTACTTC,CATSARRGRGGPQETQYF
NA,TRBV18,TRBJ1-3,NA,TGTGCCAGCTCACCACTTAGGGGGATCTCTGGAAACACCATATATTTT,CASSPLRGISGNTIYF
NA,TRBV30,TRBJ1-2,NA,TGTGCCTGGACTGGGAAGCAGGGGATAGGCGGCTACACCTTC,CAWTGKQGIGGYTF
NA,TRBV18,TRBJ1-5,NA,TGTGCCAGCTCACTGGACAATTCCAATCAGCCCCAGCATTTT,CASSLDNSNQPQHF
NA,TRBV7-9,TRBJ1-5,NA,TGTGCCAGCAGCTCAGAAGGGGTACAGCCCCAGCATTTT,CASSSEGVQPQHF
NA,TRBV11-2,TRBJ1-6,NA,TGTGCCAGCAGCTTACAGACAGCGAATTCACCCCTCCACTTT,CASSLQTANSPLHF
NA,TRBV18,TRBJ2-3,TRBD1,TGTGCCAGCTCCCGGGACAGGGGGCCAGATACGCAGTATTTT,CASSRDRGPDTQYF
NA,TRBV4-2,TRBJ1-5,TRBD1,TGTGCCAGCAGCCAAGATTTCGGACAGGGGGGTATCAATCAGCCCCAGCATTTT,CASSQDFGQGGINQPQHF
NA,TRBV13,TRBJ1-2,TRBD1,TGTGCCAGCAGCTATCCGGGACAGGGGAACTATGGCTACACCTTC,CASSYPGQGNYGYTF
NA,TRBV9,TRBJ1-1,TRBD1,TGTGCCAGCAGCGAGCAGGGGGGCACTGAAGCTTTCTTT,CASSEQGGTEAFF
once,TRBV11-2,TRBJ2-7,NA,TGTGCCAGCAGCTTATCACAGGGTATCGAGCAGTACTTC,CASSLSQGIEQYF
NA,TRBV5-6,TRBJ1-2,NA,TGTGCCAGCAGCTTGCTTACGAGCTATGGCTACACCTTC,CASSLLTSYGYTF
NA,TRBV5-5,TRBJ2-7,TRBD1,TGTGCCAGCAGCTTGGAACCGGGACAGGGGGCCTACGAGCAGTACTTC,CASSLEPGQGAYEQYF
NA,TRBV5-1,TRBJ1-1,TRBD1,TGCGCCAGCAGCTCGGGGCCCGGGACAGGTAACACTGAAGCTTTCTTT,CASSSGPGTGNTEAFF
NA,TRBV10-2,TRBJ2-7,TRBD1,TGCGCCAGCAGTGAGTCGTTTAGACAGGGGGCGCTTATCGAGCAGTACTTC,CASSESFRQGALIEQYF
NA,TRBV19,TRBJ2-3,TRBD1,TGTGCCAGTAGGCTGACAGGGGGCTACGGCCCAGATACGCAGTATTTT,CASRLTGGYGPDTQYF
NA,TRBV6-2/TRBV6-3,TRBJ1-5,NA,TGTGCCAGCAGCCCCCCGGGGGAGCGTCAGCCCCAGCATTTT,CASSPPGERQPQHF
NA,TRBV3-1/TRBV3-2,TRBJ1-1,NA,TGTGCCAGCAGCCAAGATCGCCAGATCAGGGTAGGAACTGAAGCTTTCTTT,CASSQDRQIRVGTEAFF
NA,TRBV18,TRBJ2-5,NA,TGTGCCAGCTCACCAACTGCAGGGGCGGCCAATTTTGAGACCCAGTACTTC,CASSPTAGAANFETQYF
NA,TRBV4-1,TRBJ2-1,NA,TGCGCCAGCAGCCAAGTAGACTACGATGAGCAGTTCTTC,CASSQVDYDEQFF
once,TRBV15,TRBJ1-4,NA,TGTGCCACCGCGGGTTCTAGGTCTGAAAAACTGTTTTTT,CATAGSRSEKLFF
NA,TRBV7-3,TRBJ2-1,TRBD1,TGTGCCAGCAGCTTAACCCCGGACAGGGTCCATGAGCAGTTCTTC,CASSLTPDRVHEQFF
few,TRBV6-4,TRBJ1-6,NA,TGTGCCAGCAGTGACGGCAGGGATAATTCACCCCTCCACTTT,CASSDGRDNSPLHF